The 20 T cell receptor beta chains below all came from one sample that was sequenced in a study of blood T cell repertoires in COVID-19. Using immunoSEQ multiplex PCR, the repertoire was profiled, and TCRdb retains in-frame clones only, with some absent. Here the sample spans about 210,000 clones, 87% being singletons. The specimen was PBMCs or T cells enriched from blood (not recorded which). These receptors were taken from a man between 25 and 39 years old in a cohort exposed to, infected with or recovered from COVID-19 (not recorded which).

In DNA form, the CDR3 reads TGTGCCAGCAGCGCCCCACGGGTTAGCAATCAGCCCCAGCATTTT. This encodes CASSAPRVSNQPQHF. V is TRBV2 and J is TRBJ1-5; D gene uncertain. Trimming took 6 bases from V and 0 from J, leaving 12 bases between them. The V gene's germline CDR1 is SNHLY and CDR2 FYNNEI. The CDR3 totals 15 residues.

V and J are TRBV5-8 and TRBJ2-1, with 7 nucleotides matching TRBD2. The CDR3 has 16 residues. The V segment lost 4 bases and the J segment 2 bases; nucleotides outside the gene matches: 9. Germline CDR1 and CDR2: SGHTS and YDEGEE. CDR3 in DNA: TGTGCCAGCAGCCCAAGAGGCGCGGGAGCCTACAATGAGCAGTTCTTC. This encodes CASSPRGAGAYNEQFF.

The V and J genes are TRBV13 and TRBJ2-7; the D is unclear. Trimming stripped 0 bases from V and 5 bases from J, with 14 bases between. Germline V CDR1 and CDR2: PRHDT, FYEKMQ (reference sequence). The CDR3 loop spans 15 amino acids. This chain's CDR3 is CASSLGSLQLNEQYF. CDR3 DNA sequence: TGTGCCAGCAGCTTAGGGAGTTTACAGCTCAACGAGCAGTACTTC.

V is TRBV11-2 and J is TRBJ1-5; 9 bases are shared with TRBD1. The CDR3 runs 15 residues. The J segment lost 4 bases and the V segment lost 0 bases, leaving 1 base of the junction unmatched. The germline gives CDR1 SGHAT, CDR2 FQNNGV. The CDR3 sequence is CASSLDGQGNQPQHF. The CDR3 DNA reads TGTGCCAGCAGCTTAGATGGACAGGGGAATCAGCCCCAGCATTTT.

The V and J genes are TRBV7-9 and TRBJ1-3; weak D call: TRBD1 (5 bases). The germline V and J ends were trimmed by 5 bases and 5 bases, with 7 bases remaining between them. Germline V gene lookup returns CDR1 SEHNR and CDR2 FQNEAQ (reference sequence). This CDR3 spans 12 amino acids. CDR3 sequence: CASSPDRNTIYF. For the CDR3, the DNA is TGTGCCAGCAGCCCGGACAGAAACACCATATATTTT.

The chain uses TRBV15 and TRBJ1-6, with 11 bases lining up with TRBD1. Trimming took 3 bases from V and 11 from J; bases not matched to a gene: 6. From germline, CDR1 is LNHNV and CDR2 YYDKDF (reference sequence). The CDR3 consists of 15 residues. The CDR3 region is CATSSRDRGWTPLHF. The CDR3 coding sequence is TGTGCCACCAGCAGCCGGGACAGGGGGTGGACACCCCTCCACTTT.

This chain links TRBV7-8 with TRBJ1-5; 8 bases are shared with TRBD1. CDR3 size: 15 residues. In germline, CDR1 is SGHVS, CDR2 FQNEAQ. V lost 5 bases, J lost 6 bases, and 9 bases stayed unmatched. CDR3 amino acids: CASSKGQGEIQPQHF. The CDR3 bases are TGTGCCAGCAGCAAAGGACAGGGTGAGATTCAGCCCCAGCATTTT.

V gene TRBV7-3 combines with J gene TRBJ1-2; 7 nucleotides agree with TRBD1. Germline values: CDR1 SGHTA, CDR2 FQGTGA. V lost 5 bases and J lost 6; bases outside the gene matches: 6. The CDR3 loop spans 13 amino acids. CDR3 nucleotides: TGTGCCAGCAGCGGAACAGGGGATGATGGCTACACCTTC. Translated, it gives CASSGTGDDGYTF.

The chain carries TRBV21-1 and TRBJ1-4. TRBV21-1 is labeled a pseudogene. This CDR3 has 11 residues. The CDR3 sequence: CASSLSEKLFF. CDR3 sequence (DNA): TGTGCCAGCAGCCTGTCCGAAAAACTGTTTTTT.

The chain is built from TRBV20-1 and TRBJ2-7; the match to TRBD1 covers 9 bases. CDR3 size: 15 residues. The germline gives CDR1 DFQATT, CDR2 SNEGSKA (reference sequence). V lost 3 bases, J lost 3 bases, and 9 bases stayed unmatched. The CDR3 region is CSASRVETGGYEQYF. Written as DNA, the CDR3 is TGCAGTGCTAGTAGGGTCGAGACAGGGGGCTACGAGCAGTACTTC.

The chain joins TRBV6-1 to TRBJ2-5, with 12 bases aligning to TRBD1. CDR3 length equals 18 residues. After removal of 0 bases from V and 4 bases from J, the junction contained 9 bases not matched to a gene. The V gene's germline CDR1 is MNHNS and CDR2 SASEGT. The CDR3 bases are TGTGCCAGCAGTGAAGCGATGGTGGGACAGGGGGCGCGAGAGACCCAGTACTTC. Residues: CASSEAMVGQGARETQYF.

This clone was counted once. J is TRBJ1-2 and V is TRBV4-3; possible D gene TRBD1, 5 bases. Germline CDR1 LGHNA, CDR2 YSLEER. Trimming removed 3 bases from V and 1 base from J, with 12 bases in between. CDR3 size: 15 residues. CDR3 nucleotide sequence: TGCGCCAGCAGCCAGGGGCGGAGTCTTAACTATGGCTACACCTTC. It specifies CASSQGRSLNYGYTF.

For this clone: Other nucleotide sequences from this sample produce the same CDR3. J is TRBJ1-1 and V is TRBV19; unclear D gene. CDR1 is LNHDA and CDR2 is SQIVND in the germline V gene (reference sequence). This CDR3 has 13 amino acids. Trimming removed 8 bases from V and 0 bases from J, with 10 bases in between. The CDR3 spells CASGGSLNTEAFF. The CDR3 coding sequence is TGTGCCAGTGGAGGCAGCCTGAACACTGAAGCTTTCTTT.

The DNA for the CDR3 is TGTGCCACCGACGAGGACAGGGGGGCCTCCTACGAGCAGTACTTC. Translating it yields CATDEDRGASYEQYF. V usage is TRBV6-5 and J usage is TRBJ2-7, with 10 bases that match TRBD1. The CDR3 loop spans 15 amino acids. V dropped 10 bases and J dropped 0; count of bases not matched to a gene: 9. CDR1 is MNHEY and CDR2 is SVGAGI in the germline V gene.

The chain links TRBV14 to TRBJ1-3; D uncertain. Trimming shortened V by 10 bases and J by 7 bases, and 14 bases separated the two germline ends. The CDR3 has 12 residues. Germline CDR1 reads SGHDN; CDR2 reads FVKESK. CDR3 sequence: CATPAPLNTIYF. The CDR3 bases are TGTGCCACCCCCGCGCCTTTGAACACCATATATTTT.

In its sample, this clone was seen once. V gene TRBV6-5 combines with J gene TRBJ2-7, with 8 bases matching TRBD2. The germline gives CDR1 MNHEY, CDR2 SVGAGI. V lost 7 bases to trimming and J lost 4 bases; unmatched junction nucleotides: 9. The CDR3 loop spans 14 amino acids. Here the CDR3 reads CASKTSGLPYEQYF. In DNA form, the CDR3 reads TGTGCCAGCAAAACTAGCGGCCTTCCTTACGAGCAGTACTTC.

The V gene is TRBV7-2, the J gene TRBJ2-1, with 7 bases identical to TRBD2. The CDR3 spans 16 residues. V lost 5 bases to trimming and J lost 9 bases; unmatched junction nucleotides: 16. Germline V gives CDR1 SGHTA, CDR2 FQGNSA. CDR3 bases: TGTGCCAGCAGCATAAGGGTTGGCGGGAGTCGTAGTGAGCAGTTCTTC. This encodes CASSIRVGGSRSEQFF.

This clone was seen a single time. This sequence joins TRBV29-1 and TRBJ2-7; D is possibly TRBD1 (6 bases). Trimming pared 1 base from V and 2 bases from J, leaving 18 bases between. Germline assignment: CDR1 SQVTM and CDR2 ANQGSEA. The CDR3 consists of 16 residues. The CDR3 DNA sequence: TGCAGCGTTGAAGGGGGACCGGGACATAGAACCTACGAGCAGTACTTC. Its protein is CSVEGGPGHRTYEQYF.

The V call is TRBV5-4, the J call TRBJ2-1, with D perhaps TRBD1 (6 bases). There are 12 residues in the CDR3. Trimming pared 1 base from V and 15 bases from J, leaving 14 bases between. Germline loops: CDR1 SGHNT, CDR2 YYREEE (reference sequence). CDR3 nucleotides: TGTGCCAGCAGCTTGAACAGGGAAAGATGGTTCTTC. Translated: CASSLNRERWFF.

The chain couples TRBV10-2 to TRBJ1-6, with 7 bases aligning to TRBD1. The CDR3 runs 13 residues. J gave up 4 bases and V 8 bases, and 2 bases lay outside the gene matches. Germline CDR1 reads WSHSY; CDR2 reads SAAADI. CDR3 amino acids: CASQGQYNSPLHF. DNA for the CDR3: TGCGCCAGCCAGGGACAGTATAATTCACCCCTCCACTTT.